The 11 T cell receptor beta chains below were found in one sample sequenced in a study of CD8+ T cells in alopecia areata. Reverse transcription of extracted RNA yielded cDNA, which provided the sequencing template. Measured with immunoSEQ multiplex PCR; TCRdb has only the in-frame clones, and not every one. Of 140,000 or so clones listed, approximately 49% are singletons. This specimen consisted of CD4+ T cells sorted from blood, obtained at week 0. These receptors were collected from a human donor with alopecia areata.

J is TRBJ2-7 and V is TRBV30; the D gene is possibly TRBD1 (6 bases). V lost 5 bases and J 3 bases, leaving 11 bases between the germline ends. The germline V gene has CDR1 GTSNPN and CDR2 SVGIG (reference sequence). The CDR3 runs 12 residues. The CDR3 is CAWSTGNYEQYF. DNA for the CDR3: TGTGCCTGGTCAACAGGGAACTACGAGCAGTACTTC.

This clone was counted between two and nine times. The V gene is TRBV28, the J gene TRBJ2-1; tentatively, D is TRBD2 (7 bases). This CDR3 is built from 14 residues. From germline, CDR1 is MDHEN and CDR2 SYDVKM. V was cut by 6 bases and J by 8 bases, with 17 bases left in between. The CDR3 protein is CASSSHGGRDEQFF. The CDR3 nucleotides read TGTGCCAGCAGCTCACACGGGGGGCGGGATGAGCAGTTCTTC. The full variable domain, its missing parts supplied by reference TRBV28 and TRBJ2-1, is DVKVTQSSRYLVKRTGEKVFLECVQDMDHENMFWYRQDPGLGLRLIYFSYDVKMKEKGDIPEGYSVSREKKERFSLILESASTNQTSMYLCASSSHGGRDEQFFGPGTRLTVL.

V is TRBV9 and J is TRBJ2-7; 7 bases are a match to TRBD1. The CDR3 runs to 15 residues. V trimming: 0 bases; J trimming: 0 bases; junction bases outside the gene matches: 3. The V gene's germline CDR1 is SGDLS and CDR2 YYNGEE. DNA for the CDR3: TGTGCCAGCAGCGTAGCTGGGGACAGCTCCTACGAGCAGTACTTC. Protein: CASSVAGDSSYEQYF.

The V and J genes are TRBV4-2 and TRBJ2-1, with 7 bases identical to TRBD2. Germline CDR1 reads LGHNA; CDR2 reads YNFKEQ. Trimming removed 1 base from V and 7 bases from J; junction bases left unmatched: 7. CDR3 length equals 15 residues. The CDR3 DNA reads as TGTGCCAGCAGCCAAGTGGTGACTAGCTTTAATGAGCAGTTCTTC. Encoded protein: CASSQVVTSFNEQFF.

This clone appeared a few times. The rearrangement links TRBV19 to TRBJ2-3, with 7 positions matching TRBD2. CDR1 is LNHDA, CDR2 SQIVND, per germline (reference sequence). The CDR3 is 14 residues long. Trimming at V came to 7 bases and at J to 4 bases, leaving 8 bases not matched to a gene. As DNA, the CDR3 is TGTGCCAGTACCCACGGTCTAGCGGCAGATACGCAGTATTTT. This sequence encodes CASTHGLAADTQYF.

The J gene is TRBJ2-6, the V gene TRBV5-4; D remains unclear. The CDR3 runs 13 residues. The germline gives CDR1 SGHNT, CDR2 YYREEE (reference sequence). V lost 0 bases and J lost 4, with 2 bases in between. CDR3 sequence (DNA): TGTGCCAGCAGCTTGGCCGGGGCCAACGTCCTGACTTTC. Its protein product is CASSLAGANVLTF.

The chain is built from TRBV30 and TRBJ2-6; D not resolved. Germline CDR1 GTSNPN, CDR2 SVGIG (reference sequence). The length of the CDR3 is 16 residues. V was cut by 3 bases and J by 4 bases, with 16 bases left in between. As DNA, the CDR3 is TGTGCCTGGAGGGTCGTATTAGGGTACGGGGCCAACGTCCTGACTTTC. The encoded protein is CAWRVVLGYGANVLTF.

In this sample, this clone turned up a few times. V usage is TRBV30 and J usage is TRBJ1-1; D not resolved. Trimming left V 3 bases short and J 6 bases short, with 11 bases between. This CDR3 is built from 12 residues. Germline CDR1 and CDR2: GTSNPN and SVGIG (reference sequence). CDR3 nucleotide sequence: TGTGCCTGGAGCCCCCGGGTAGCTGAAGCTTTCTTT. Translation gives CAWSPRVAEAFF.

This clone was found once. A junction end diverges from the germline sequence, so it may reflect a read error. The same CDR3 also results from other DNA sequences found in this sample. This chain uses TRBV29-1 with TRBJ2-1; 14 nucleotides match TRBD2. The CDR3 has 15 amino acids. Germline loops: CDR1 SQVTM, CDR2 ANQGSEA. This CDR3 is CSVEGTSGSYNEQFF. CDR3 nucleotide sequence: TGCAGCGTGGAAGGGACTAGCGGGAGCTACAATGAGCAGTTCTTC.

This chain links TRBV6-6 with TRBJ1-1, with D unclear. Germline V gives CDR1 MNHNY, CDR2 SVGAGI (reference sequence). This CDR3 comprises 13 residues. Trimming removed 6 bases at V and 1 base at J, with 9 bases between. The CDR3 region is CASRDRQNTEAFF. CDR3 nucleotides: TGTGCCAGCAGGGACCGCCAGAACACTGAAGCTTTCTTT.

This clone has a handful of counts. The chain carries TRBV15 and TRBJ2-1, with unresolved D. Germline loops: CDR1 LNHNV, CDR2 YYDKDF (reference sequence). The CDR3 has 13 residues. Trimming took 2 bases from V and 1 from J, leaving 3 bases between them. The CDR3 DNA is TGTGCCACCAGCAGAAATTCCTACAATGAGCAGTTCTTC. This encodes CATSRNSYNEQFF.